The text below deals with one T cell receptor beta chain. Antigen specificity is unknown. In germline, CDR1 is SQVTM, CDR2 ANQGSEA. The germline V and J ends were trimmed by 7 bases and 8 bases, with 17 bases remaining between them. The CDR3 runs to 13 residues. This specimen comes from a study of CD8+ T cells in alopecia areata. Findings and caveats of the study: Compared with mice, patients displayed less clear TCR sharing, possibly for HLA-related reasons. Clonality exceeded that of normal scalp in lesional scalp, most notably in alopecia totalis/universalis.

CD4+ and CD8+ T cells were sorted from PBMCs. The authors extracted RNA and reverse transcribed it into cDNA as the sequencing template. Sequencing was performed with immunoSEQ multiplex PCR; in TCRdb, only in-frame clones are kept and a portion is missing. The repertoire includes 90,000 to 130,000 clones, 59% of them detected once, and under 25% sits in the top ten. This chain uses TRBV29-1 with TRBJ2-2; D is possibly TRBD1 or TRBD2 (6 bases each). The source of this sequence is a human donor in good health. Source material: CD8+ T cells sorted from blood. The CDR3 sequence: CSGSGASIGELFF. CDR3 DNA sequence: TGCAGCGGCTCGGGGGCTAGCATAGGGGAGCTGTTTTTT.